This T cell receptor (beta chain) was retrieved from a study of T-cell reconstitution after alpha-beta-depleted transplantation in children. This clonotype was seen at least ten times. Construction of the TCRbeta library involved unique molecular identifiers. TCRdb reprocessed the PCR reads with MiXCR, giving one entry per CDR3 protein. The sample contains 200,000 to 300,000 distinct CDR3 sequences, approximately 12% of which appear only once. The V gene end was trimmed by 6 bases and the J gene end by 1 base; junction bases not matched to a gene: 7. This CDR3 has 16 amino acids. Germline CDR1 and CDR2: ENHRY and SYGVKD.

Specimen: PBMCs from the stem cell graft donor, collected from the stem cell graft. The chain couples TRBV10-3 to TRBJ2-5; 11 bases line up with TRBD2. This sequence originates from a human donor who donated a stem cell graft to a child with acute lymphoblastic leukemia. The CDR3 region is CAIRPASGRTQETQYF. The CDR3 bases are TGTGCCATCAGACCTGCTAGCGGGAGGACCCAAGAGACCCAGTACTTC.